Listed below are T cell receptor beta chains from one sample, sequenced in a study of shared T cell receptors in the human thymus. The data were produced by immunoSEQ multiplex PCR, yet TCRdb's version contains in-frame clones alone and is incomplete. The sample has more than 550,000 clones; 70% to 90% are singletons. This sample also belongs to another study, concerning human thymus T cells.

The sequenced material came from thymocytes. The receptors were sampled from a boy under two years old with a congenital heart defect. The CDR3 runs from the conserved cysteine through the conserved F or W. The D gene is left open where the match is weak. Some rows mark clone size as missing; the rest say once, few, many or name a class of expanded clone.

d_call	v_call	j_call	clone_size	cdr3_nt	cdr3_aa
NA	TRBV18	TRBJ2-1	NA	TGTGCCAGCTCACCTCTGATGTCTAGGAATGGTGGTTCAAGGCAGTTCTTC	CASSPLMSRNGGSRQFF
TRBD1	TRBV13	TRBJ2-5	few	TGTGCCAGCACCACCCCCGGGACAGGGGGGTTGGAGACCCAGTACTTC	CASTTPGTGGLETQYF
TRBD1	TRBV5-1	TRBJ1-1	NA	TGCGCCAGCAGCTGTAATAGGACAGGGGTGACTGAAGCTTTCTTT	CASSCNRTGVTEAFF
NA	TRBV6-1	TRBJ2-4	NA	TGTGCCAGCAGTGAAGGCAGACTATCCCTTGGTTGTATTCAGTACTTC	CASSEGRLSLGCIQYF
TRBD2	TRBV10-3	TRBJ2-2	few	TGTGCCATCCTCGGGAGGCTAGCGGGAGAGAAAACAGTCCGGTGTACCGGGGAGCTGTTTTTT	CAILGRLAGEKTVRCTGELFF
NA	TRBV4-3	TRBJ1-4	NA	TGCGCCAGCAGCCAAGAGGCGGCACTCAATGAAAAACTGTTTTTT	CASSQEAALNEKLFF
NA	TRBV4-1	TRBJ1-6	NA	TGCGCCAGCAGCCAATCCCGTGGTGGCAGGGCCAGCTCCTATAATTCCCCCCTCCACTTT	CASSQSRGGRASSYNSPLHF
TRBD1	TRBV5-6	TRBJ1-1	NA	TGTGCCAGCAGTATCGACAGGGCAAACACTGAAGCTTTCTTT	CASSIDRANTEAFF
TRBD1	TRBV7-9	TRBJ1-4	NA	TGTGCCAGCAGCTTAGCTCTAGGACAGGGGGTTCCTAATGAAAAACTGTTTTTT	CASSLALGQGVPNEKLFF
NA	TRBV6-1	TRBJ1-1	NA	TGTGCCAGCAGTGAAGCCACGGAGGGAGTGAACACTGAAGCTTTCTTT	CASSEATEGVNTEAFF
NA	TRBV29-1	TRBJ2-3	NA	TGCAGCGTTGCCAACTCCGCCCTGGTTAGCACAGATACGCAGTATTTT	CSVANSALVSTDTQYF
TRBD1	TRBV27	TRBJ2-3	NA	TGTGCCAGCAGTTTCCAGGCCGGGACAGGGGCATGGAATACGCAGTATTTT	CASSFQAGTGAWNTQYF
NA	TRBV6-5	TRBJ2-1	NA	TGTGCCAGCAGTTACTTTTTAGAGGAACACAATGAGCAGTTCTTC	CASSYFLEEHNEQFF
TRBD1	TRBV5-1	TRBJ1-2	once	TGCGCCAGCAGCCAGGACAGGGCCATCTATGGCTACACCTTC	CASSQDRAIYGYTF
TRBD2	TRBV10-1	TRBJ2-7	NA	TGCGCCAGCAGTGCCGGGACTAGCTCCTACGAGCAGTACTTC	CASSAGTSSYEQYF
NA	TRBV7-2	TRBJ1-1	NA	TGTGCCAGCAGCTTAGACGCACAGGGCCGAGGAACTGAAGCTTTCTTT	CASSLDAQGRGTEAFF
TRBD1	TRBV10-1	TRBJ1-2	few	TGCGCCAGCAGTGAGTCCCGACAGGGCTCTCGGACCTTC	CASSESRQGSRTF
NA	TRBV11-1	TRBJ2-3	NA	TGTGCCAGCAGCTTAGGCGCGGGGCCTTCAGATACGCAGTATTTT	CASSLGAGPSDTQYF
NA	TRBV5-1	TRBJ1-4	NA	TGCGCCAGCAGCCGGCGGGGCATCGATGAAAAACTGTTTTTT	CASSRRGIDEKLFF
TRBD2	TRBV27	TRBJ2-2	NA	TGTGCCAGCAGTCAGGGACTAGCGGGAGTCACCGGGGAGCTGTTTTTT	CASSQGLAGVTGELFF
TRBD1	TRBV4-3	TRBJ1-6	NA	TGCGCCAGCAGCCACCAGGGGGACAGGGGGGTTTTTTCACCCCTCCACTTT	CASSHQGDRGVFSPLHF
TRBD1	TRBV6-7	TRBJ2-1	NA	TGTGCCAGCAGTTACTCGGGGACAGGGAGCTCCTACAATGAGCAGTTCTTC	CASSYSGTGSSYNEQFF
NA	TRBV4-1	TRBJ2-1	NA	TGCGCCAGCAGCCGGATTAGCGGACTATACAATGAGCAGTTCTTC	CASSRISGLYNEQFF
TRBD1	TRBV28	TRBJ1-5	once	TGTGCCAGCAGGTACGGGAAACAGGGGAGGAATCAGCCCCAGCATTTT	CASRYGKQGRNQPQHF
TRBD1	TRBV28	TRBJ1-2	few	TGTGCCAGCAGCTTAGGCCAGGGGGGCCCCCTGGTCTACTATGGCTACACCTTC	CASSLGQGGPLVYYGYTF
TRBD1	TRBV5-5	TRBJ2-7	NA	TGTGCCAGCAGCTTAGGGCCCGACAGGGGCCCCTACGAGCAGTACTTC	CASSLGPDRGPYEQYF
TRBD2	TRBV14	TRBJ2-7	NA	TGTGCCAGCAGCCAAGATGATCGGACTAGAACCGAGCAGTACTTC	CASSQDDRTRTEQYF
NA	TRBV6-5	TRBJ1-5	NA	TGTGCCAGCAGGTATCGGCCAGGGAGCAATCAGCCCCAGCATTTT	CASRYRPGSNQPQHF
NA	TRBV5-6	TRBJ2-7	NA	TGTGCCAGCACCGAACCGGGACTCAACTACGAGCAGTACTTC	CASTEPGLNYEQYF
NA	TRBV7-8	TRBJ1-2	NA	TGTGCCAGCAGTCTCGGCTACACCTTC	CASSLGYTF
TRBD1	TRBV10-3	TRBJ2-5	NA	TGTGCCATCTTGGAAACAGGGGAAGAGACCCAGTACTTC	CAILETGEETQYF
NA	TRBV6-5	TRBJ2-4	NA	TGTGCCAGCAGTTACCAAGTGGCCCATGCCAAAAACATTCAGTACTTC	CASSYQVAHAKNIQYF
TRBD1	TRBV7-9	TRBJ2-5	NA	TGTGCCAGCAGCTTGGAGACAGGGGATACAGAGACCCAGTACTTC	CASSLETGDTETQYF
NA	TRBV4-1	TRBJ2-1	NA	TGCGCCAGCAGCACCAAGCACAATGAGCAGTTCTTC	CASSTKHNEQFF
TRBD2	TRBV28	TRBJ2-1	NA	TGTGCCAGCATACCTCTAGCGGGAGGTAGTTACAATGAGCAGTTCTTC	CASIPLAGGSYNEQFF
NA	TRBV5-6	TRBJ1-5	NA	TGTGCCAGCAGCGCAGGACATTCTTATGGCAATCAGCCCCAGCATTTT	CASSAGHSYGNQPQHF
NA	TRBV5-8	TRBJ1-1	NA	TGTGCCAGCAGCTGTGCGACACCGAACACTGAAGCTTTCTTT	CASSCATPNTEAFF
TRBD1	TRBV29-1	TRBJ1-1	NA	TGCAGCGGCGGAACTGACCAGGGGGCCGGACAAACTGAAGCTTTCTTT	CSGGTDQGAGQTEAFF
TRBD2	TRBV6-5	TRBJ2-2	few	TGTGCCAGCAGTTACCCTAGCGGGAGAGCCACCGGGGAGCTGTTTTTT	CASSYPSGRATGELFF
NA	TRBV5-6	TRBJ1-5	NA	TGTGCCAGCAGCTCGGCAGGGGTTCGAAGGCAGCCCCAGCATTTT	CASSSAGVRRQPQHF